The T cell receptor (beta chain) described here comes from a study of shared clonotypes between healthy human individuals (dated by TCRdb to the early 2020s). About the investigation overall: The cohort comprised a couple of women and a few men aged 18 to 49 years. To estimate repertoire size and how much clonotype sharing occurs between individuals, the study deeply sequenced the blood TCR repertoires of five healthy adults. To increase sequencing depth and limit assay-specific biases, TCR repertoire library preparation and sequencing were carried out by different laboratories using diverse techniques. Leukapheresis yielded between about 0.85 and 10 billion PBMCs per donor. For each donor, CD4 naive and CD4 memory were each run on three plates, CD8 naive on two plates, and CD8 memory on one plate. Findings and caveats that apply to the study as a whole: Even with the large sequencing depth, rarefaction of the sorted-subset datasets indicated that sequencing was incomplete. Naive subsets generally had larger estimated clonotype richness than memory subsets did. Compared with non-shared clonotypes, clonotypes shared by all four sorted-subset donors had higher generation probabilities. When a few donors were compared, the shared fraction of clonotypes was roughly 4.8% for naive CD4, approximately 3.5% for naive CD8, roughly 2.5% for memory CD4, and roughly 0.43% for memory CD8. Based on pairwise subsampling, the degree of clonotype sharing among donors was expected to be affected by sequencing depth. Because the study included a small number of donors, the genetic and exposure-history diversity represented was limited. Only blood was sampled, and tissue TCR repertoires likely differ from those in blood.

Using the deep immunoSEQ assay, multiplex PCR amplified TCR CDR3 regions from genomic DNA. For each cell subset, the extracted genomic DNA was distributed evenly across all wells of several immunoSEQ 96-well plates, and each plate served as one replicate. Each replicate PCR for sorted subsets received around 200 ng genomic DNA, equal to about 30,000 T cell genomes. The purified libraries were quantified using a Qubit 3.0 fluorometer, sized with a Bioanalyzer 2100, and then quantified again using the KAPA Library Quantification kit. Each immunoSEQ 96-well plate was sequenced on its own single-read 150-cycle Illumina NextSeq 550 flow cell. The paper's data handling went like this. Because only junctional sequences without quality scores were contained in the immunoSEQ output, filtering matching that applied to full-length reads could not be performed. Sequences were annotated with PyIR, a Python wrapper for IgBLAST v1.9, and V/J genes and CDR3 were assigned using IMGT germline references. Reads were filtered out if the reads had weak V/J assignments (E-value above 1e-6), no CDR3, stop codons, out-of-frame junctions, or ambiguous translated residues. V3J clonotypes were defined as sequences sharing the same inferred V gene, J gene, and CDR3 amino acid sequence. Percentage overlap between repertoires was computed as shared unique clonotypes divided by the size of the smaller repertoire. Richness of each repertoire was evaluated using RTK rarefaction, the Chao1 estimator, and Recon v2.1 estimates of unobserved clonotypes. Generation probabilities were computed with OLGA for all TCRbeta clonotypes obtained by the gDNA method from a handful of donors. As stored in TCRdb, this immuneACCESS dataset retains in-frame rearrangements with V and J assigned. A fraction of the clones does not appear; measured against another copy, unresolved V genes explain less than half of the discrepancy, and the remainder lacks a known reason. The D gene and trimming were derived from the DNA, and the V and J assignments and clone size from that table. The sample table holds more than 600,000 clones, of which 90% to 95% were seen once. The leading ten clones occupy about 24% of the sample.

CD8 naive samples consisted of CD45RO-negative cells that were positively selected for CCR7, yielding a CD45RA+CCR7+ population without TemRA cells. The donors were healthy, HIV-negative adults with no recently reported acute infections or vaccinations. Every donor was a Caucasian adult living in Nashville, Tennessee, USA. After blood collection by leukapheresis, PBMCs were isolated using Ficoll-Histopaque density gradient centrifugation and then cryopreserved in the vapor phase of liquid nitrogen. Purity and quantity of every magnetically sorted T cell population were checked by analytical flow cytometry. Genomic DNA was isolated from every sorted fraction and measured by UV absorbance on a Nanodrop 2000c. About this clone: It has no known antigen specificity. Base qualities are not recorded, but no much larger clone differs from it by a single base.

CDR1 and CDR2, looked up from the germline V gene (reference sequence), are SEHNR and FQNEAQ. Trimming takes 2 bases from V and 4 bases from J, and the germline ends sit 7 bases apart. The CDR3 measures 13 amino acids from cysteine to phenylalanine. The DNA shown is the 39-base CDR3, in frame from base 1. This clonotype was sampled from a man aged 30-40 years in good health. In this chain, TRBV7-9 is recombined with TRBJ2-3; no D gene can be assigned with confidence. Sequenced sample: naive CD8+ T cells sorted from blood. The cell subset or site label on this specimen signifies: CD45RA+CCR7+. The CDR3 loop reads CASSLSRADTQYF. The DNA sequence is TGTGCCAGCAGCTTATCTAGGGCAGATACGCAGTATTTT.